This TCR beta chain is drawn from a study of cytotoxic CD8 clonotypes in ibrutinib-treated CLL. Overall study results and limits: The public clonotypes identified were infrequent and showed contraction or stability on treatment. Before falling back toward baseline at progression, clonality had risen at the time of ibrutinib response. Baseline clonality exceeded age-matched healthy donors and tracked circulating CD8+ T-cell counts.

Some clones are missing from TCRdb's copy, which holds only in-frame ones; the method was immunoSEQ multiplex PCR. This table has 130,000 or so clones, 77% appearing once. CDR3 length: 14 residues. Germline V gene data show CDR1 as SGHDN and CDR2 as FVKESK. The ends were cut back, 6 bases at V and 4 bases at J, with 15 bases in the middle. About this clone: What it binds is unknown.

The chain carries TRBV14 and TRBJ2-5; the D call may be TRBD1 or TRBD2 (5 bases each). This clonotype originated in a human donor with chronic lymphocytic leukemia. The sequencing here drew on PBMCs, taken after 12 months of ibrutinib treatment. CDR3 bases: TGTGCCAGCAGGCCGACCGGGACGGGAGAGACCCAGTACTTC. Its protein is CASRPTGTGETQYF.